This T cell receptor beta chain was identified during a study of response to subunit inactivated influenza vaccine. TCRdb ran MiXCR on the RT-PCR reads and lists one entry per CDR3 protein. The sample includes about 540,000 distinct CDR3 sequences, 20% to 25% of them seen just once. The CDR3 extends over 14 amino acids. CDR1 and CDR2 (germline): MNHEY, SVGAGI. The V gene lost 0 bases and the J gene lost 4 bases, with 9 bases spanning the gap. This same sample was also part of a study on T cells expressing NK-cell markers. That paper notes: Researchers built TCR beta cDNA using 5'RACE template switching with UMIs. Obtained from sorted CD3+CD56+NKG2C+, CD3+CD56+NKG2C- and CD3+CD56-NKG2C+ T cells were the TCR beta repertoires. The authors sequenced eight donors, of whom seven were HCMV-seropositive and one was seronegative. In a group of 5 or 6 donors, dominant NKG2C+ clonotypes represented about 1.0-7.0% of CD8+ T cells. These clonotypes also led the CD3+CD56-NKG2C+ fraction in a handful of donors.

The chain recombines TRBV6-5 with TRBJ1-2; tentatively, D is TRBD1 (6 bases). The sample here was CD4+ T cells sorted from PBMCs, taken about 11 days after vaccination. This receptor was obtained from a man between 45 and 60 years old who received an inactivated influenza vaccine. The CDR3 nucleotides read TGTGCCAGCAGTTACTCCAGCAGGGGCTATGGCTACACCTTC. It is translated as CASSYSSRGYGYTF.